This T cell receptor (beta chain) originates from a study of T cells in narcolepsy (dated by TCRdb to the late 2010s). Regarding the research as a whole: The study enrolled patients with narcolepsy type 1 or type 2 (NT1, NT2) together with healthy control donors. Autoreactive T cells targeting hypocretin neuron self-antigens (hypocretin, TRIB2) were sought in narcolepsy patients, and TCR Vbeta sequencing was used to track clonotypes in blood and CSF. Here is what the overall study found, with its caveats: Plots that compared CSF and blood CD4+ T cell clonotypes from the same patient highlighted HCRT-specific and TRIB2-specific autoreactive clonotypes. Some blood memory CD4+ repertoires from patients and controls contained no sequences matching autoreactive T cell clones. Numbers of sequenced blood memory CD4+ clonotypes were comparable, averaging roughly 40,000 in patients and some 33,000 in controls. Autoreactive clonotypes were reported to be detected serially in the blood of the same patients and of different patients, but not in the blood of healthy controls.

Memory CD4+ T cells were sorted ex vivo from peripheral blood of narcolepsy patients and healthy controls for TCR Vbeta sequencing. Library construction relied on the immunoSEQ multiplex PCR assay. Not all clones reach the TCRdb copy of this immuneACCESS table, which keeps in-frame sequences only. Checked studies attribute under half of the gap to unresolved V genes and leave the rest unexplained. Present in this sample are 25,000 to 35,000 clones, roughly 90% of which were seen just once. Approximately 1.2% of the sample is taken by the ten largest. Compared with germline, V lacks 6 bases and J lacks 8 bases; bases without a gene match: 9. Including cysteine and phenylalanine, the CDR3 has 15 amino acids. The entry retains the CDR3 DNA only, 45 bases that are in frame from base 1. The germline V gene (reference sequence) yields PRHDT for CDR1 and FYEKMQ for CDR2. Notes on this clone: Its antigen has not been determined. Base qualities are missing; no much larger clone stands one base away.

Material: CD45RA- memory CD4+ T cells from PBMCs. The label giving this sample's cell subset or site can be read as: memory T cells sorted ex vivo from peripheral blood. The V and J genes are TRBV13 and TRBJ2-1, with 11 middle bases fitting TRBD2. This receptor was taken from a human donor with narcolepsy. The CDR3: CASRDVAGGLDEQFF. The nucleotide sequence is given as TGTGCCAGCAGGGACGTAGCGGGGGGGCTCGATGAGCAGTTCTTC.